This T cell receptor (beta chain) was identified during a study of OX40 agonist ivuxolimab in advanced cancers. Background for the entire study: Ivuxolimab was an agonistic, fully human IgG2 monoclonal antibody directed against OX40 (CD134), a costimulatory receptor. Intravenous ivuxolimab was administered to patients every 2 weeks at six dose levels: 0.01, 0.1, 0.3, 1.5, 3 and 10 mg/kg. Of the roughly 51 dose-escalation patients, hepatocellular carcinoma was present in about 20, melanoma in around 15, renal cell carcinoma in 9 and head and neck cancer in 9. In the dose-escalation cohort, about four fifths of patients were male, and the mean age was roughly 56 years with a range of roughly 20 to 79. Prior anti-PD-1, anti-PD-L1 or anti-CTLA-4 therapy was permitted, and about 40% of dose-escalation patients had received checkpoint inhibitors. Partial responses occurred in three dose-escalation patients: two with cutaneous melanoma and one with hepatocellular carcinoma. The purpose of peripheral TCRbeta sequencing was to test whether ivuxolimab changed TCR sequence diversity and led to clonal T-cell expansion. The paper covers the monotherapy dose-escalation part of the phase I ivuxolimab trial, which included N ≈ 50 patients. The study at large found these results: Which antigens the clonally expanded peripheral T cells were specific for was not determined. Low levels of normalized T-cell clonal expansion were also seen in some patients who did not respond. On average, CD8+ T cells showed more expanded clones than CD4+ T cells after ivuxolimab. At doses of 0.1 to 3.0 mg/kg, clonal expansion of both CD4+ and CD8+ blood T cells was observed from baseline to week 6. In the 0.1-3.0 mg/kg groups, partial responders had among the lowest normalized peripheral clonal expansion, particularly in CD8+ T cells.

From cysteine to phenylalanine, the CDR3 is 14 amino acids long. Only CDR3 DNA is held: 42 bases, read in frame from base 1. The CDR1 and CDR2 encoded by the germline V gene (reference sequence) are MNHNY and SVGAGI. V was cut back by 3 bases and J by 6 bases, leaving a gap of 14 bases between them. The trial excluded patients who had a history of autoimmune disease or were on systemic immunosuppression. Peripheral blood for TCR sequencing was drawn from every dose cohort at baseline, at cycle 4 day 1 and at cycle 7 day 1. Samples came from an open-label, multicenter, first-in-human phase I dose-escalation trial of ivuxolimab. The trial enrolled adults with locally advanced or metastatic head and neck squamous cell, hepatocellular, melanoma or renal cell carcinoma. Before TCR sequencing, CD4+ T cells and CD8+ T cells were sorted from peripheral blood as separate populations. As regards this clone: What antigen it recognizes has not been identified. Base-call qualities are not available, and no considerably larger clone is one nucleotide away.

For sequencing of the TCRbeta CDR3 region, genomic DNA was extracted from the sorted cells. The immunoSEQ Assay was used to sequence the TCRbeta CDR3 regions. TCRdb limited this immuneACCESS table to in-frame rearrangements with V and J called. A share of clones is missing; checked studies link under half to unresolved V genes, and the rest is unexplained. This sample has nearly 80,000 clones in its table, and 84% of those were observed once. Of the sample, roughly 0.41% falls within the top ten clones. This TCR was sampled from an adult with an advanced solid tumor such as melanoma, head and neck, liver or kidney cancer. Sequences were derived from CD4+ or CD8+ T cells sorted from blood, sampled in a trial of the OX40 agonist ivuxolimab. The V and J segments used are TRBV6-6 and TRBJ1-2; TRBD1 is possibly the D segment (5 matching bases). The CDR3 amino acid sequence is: CASSYPNVRDGYTF. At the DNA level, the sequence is TGTGCCAGCAGTTATCCGAACGTCAGGGATGGCTACACCTTC.